Listed below are T cell receptor beta chains from one sample, sequenced in a study of blood T cells in healthy people across ages. A single record per CDR3 protein comes from TCRdb applying MiXCR to the 5' RACE reads. This table has roughly 830,000 distinct CDR3 sequences, approximately 67% appearing once. The sample comprised blood. The receptors originated from a man aged 25-45 years in good health. Both conserved end residues are part of each CDR3. D genes are given only for firm matches. Clone size is stated in some rows and not others, as once, few, many or a class when expanded.

CDR3 DNA: TGCAGCGTTGGAAGGACAGGGGAACCGGAGACCCAGTACTTC
CDR3 protein: CSVGRTGEPETQYF
clone size: NA
J gene: TRBJ2-5
V gene: TRBV29-1
D gene: TRBD1

CDR3 DNA: TGTGCCAGCAGTTTTCGACTACTCGCCAACTATGGCTACACCTTC
CDR3 protein: CASSFRLLANYGYTF
clone size: NA
J gene: TRBJ1-2
V gene: TRBV12-3/TRBV12-4
D gene: NA

CDR3 DNA: TGTGCCAGCAGGGACCGGGACCGAGCCTACGAGCAGTACTTC
CDR3 protein: CASRDRDRAYEQYF
clone size: few
J gene: TRBJ2-7
V gene: TRBV6-1
D gene: NA

CDR3 DNA: TGTGCCAGCAGCTCCCTAAATCAGGACTCCTACGAGCAGTACTTC
CDR3 protein: CASSSLNQDSYEQYF
clone size: NA
J gene: TRBJ2-7
V gene: TRBV7-9
D gene: NA

CDR3 DNA: TGTGCCACCAGTGATGAGGGGTACGGACAGGGGTCCTCCTACGAGCAGTACTTC
CDR3 protein: CATSDEGYGQGSSYEQYF
clone size: NA
J gene: TRBJ2-7
V gene: TRBV24-1
D gene: TRBD1

CDR3 DNA: TGCGCCAGCAGCGCAGGACTAGTCCTTTACGAGCAGTACTTC
CDR3 protein: CASSAGLVLYEQYF
clone size: once
J gene: TRBJ2-7
V gene: TRBV4-1
D gene: TRBD2

CDR3 DNA: TGTGCCAGCAGCACGGACACAAGTTGGGGGGAGCAGTACTTC
CDR3 protein: CASSTDTSWGEQYF
clone size: NA
J gene: TRBJ2-5
V gene: TRBV28
D gene: NA

CDR3 DNA: TGCAGCGTTAAGACAGGGGGCAGTAACTATGGCTACACCTTC
CDR3 protein: CSVKTGGSNYGYTF
clone size: few
J gene: TRBJ1-2
V gene: TRBV29-1
D gene: TRBD1

CDR3 DNA: TGTGCCAGCACGGGTTCCTCTGGGGCCAACGTCCTGACTTTC
CDR3 protein: CASTGSSGANVLTF
clone size: few
J gene: TRBJ2-6
V gene: TRBV21-1
D gene: NA

CDR3 DNA: TGCGCCAGCAGCTTGATGATAGGATCCGATGGCTACACCTTC
CDR3 protein: CASSLMIGSDGYTF
clone size: NA
J gene: TRBJ1-2
V gene: TRBV5-1
D gene: NA

CDR3 DNA: TGTGCCAGCAGTCCCCCGACAGTGAACACTGAAGCTTTCTTT
CDR3 protein: CASSPPTVNTEAFF
clone size: few
J gene: TRBJ1-1
V gene: TRBV12-3/TRBV12-4
D gene: NA

CDR3 DNA: TGTGCCAGCGTAGCTGTGAGCTCCTACGAGCAGTACTTC
CDR3 protein: CASVAVSSYEQYF
clone size: many
J gene: TRBJ2-7
V gene: TRBV6-5
D gene: NA

CDR3 DNA: TGTGCCAGCAGCGTAGATGGGACTAGATGGGACGAGCAGTACTTC
CDR3 protein: CASSVDGTRWDEQYF
clone size: NA
J gene: TRBJ2-7
V gene: TRBV9
D gene: TRBD2

CDR3 DNA: TGTGCCATCACAGACCTTTACTCTGGGGCCAACGTCCTGACTTTC
CDR3 protein: CAITDLYSGANVLTF
clone size: few
J gene: TRBJ2-6
V gene: TRBV10-3
D gene: NA

CDR3 DNA: TGTGCCAGCAGCCAAGAACAGGGCCGAGACCCTGAAGCTTTCTTT
CDR3 protein: CASSQEQGRDPEAFF
clone size: NA
J gene: TRBJ1-1
V gene: TRBV4-2
D gene: NA

CDR3 DNA: TGTGCCAGCAGCTACAATCCGGGCCATTACAATGAGCAGTTCTTC
CDR3 protein: CASSYNPGHYNEQFF
clone size: NA
J gene: TRBJ2-1
V gene: TRBV6-2/TRBV6-3
D gene: NA